This T cell receptor beta chain was sequenced in a study of early T cells in non-severe SARS-CoV-2 infection. TCRdb re-analysed the 5' RACE reads in MiXCR, keeping a single row per CDR3 protein. The sample lists tens of thousands of distinct CDR3 sequences, approximately 12% occurring once. There are many counts of this clonotype. The CDR3 spans 14 residues. The V and J ends lost 7 bases and 8 bases respectively, with 18 bases between them. From germline, CDR1 is MNHNY and CDR2 SVGAGI (reference sequence). This clonotype originated in an adult who was a healthcare worker with PCR-confirmed SARS-CoV-2 infection or an uninfected control (not recorded which). Specimen: whole blood. The genes are TRBV6-6 and TRBJ2-1; D remains unclear. This CDR3 reads CASTPSDLSHEQFF. The CDR3 DNA reads TGTGCCAGCACTCCTTCGGACCTGTCGCATGAGCAGTTCTTC.